This T cell receptor beta chain emerged from a study of identical twins. Many counts were recorded for this clonotype. Its antigen is unknown. Donors were all healthy Caucasians. After template switching added a universal primer site, the resulting cDNA carried unique molecular identifiers. TCRdb re-derived calls from the 5' RACE reads in MiXCR, one entry per CDR3 protein. There are approximately 620,000 distinct CDR3 sequences in the sample; 8.5% to 9.5% occur only once, and around 0.98% lies in the top ten. The CDR3 spans 16 residues. CDR1 is DFQATT, CDR2 SNEGSKA, per germline (reference sequence). J gave up 7 bases and V 3 bases, and 11 bases lay outside the gene matches. Findings and limits, study-wide: Excess sharing between twins was weaker in beta out-of-frame sequences. Invariant MAIT and iNKT cells may have partly biased zero-insertion analyses.

These same data were also listed under a study on yellow fever vaccine responses in identical twins.

This sequence originates from a woman aged 18-30 years in good health. The source material was PBMCs. This rearrangement joins TRBV20-1 to TRBJ2-1; 11 bases are shared with TRBD2. Here the CDR3 reads CSASPMTSGVGNEQFF. The CDR3 DNA is TGCAGTGCTAGCCCCATGACTAGCGGGGTAGGAAATGAGCAGTTCTTC.